Below are 12 T cell receptor beta chains sequenced from a single sample in a study of cytomegalovirus exposure and HLA in healthy donors. The PCR used 60 Vbeta and 13 Jbeta primers. The table came from immunoSEQ multiplex PCR; TCRdb's copy has only in-frame clones and leaves some out. The sample includes about 96,000 clones, about 70% of them seen just once. The sequencing input was PBMCs. The receptor source for this set is a female donor in good health and CMV-seropositive.

The rearrangement joins TRBV28 to TRBJ1-6, with D uncertain. The CDR3 length is 14 residues. The germline V and J ends were trimmed by 6 bases and 11 bases, with 17 bases remaining between them. CDR1 is MDHEN and CDR2 is SYDVKM in the germline V gene. The DNA of the CDR3 is TGTGCCAGCAGCCCGCCGGGGTTTCAGGCACCCCTCCACTTT. Amino acid sequence: CASSPPGFQAPLHF.

The CDR3 spells CASSRDISAKNIQYF. The CDR3 nucleotides are TGCGCCAGCAGCCGGGACATTTCAGCCAAAAACATTCAGTACTTC. The chain combines TRBV10-1 with TRBJ2-4, with D maybe TRBD1 (6 bases). This CDR3 contains 15 residues. The V end was cut by 6 bases, the J end by 0 bases, with 12 bases between. Germline CDR1 WNHNN, CDR2 SYGVQD (reference sequence).

This chain connects TRBV30 to TRBJ1-4, with D perhaps matching TRBD1 (6 bases). The CDR3 consists of 15 residues. CDR1 and CDR2 from the germline V gene are GTSNPN and SVGIG (reference sequence). V was shortened by 2 bases and J by 1 base, with 11 bases between the two germline ends. The CDR3 loop is CAWSPNRVTNEKLFF. The CDR3 DNA reads as TGTGCCTGGAGTCCCAACAGGGTAACTAATGAAAAACTGTTTTTT.

This chain links TRBV13 with TRBJ1-1; no clear D. The CDR3 is 14 amino acids. V gave up 5 bases and J gave up 3 bases, with 13 bases separating them. From germline, CDR1 is PRHDT and CDR2 FYEKMQ (reference sequence). The CDR3 spells CASSPRRRDTEAFF. The CDR3 nucleotides are TGTGCCAGCAGCCCCCGAAGGAGGGACACTGAAGCTTTCTTT.

This CDR3 is CASSIRLAGVVGELFF. The CDR3 DNA follows: TGTGCCAGCAGCATACGACTAGCGGGAGTTGTCGGGGAGCTGTTTTTT. The chain recombines TRBV7-8 with TRBJ2-2, with 12 bases matching TRBD2. The germline V gene encodes CDR1 SGHVS and CDR2 FQNEAQ. This CDR3 has 16 residues. V lost 5 bases and J lost 7; bases outside the gene matches: 8.

Here the CDR3 reads CAWLLAGGLTGELFF. In nucleotides, the CDR3 is TGTGCCTGGCTACTAGCGGGAGGGCTCACCGGGGAGCTGTTTTTT. The chain has TRBV30 and TRBJ2-2; TRBD2 aligns across 13 bases. Germline values: CDR1 GTSNPN, CDR2 SVGIG (reference sequence). V was pared by 5 bases and J by 4 bases, with 4 bases of the junction left unmatched. This CDR3 has 15 amino acids.

The gene calls are TRBV16 and TRBJ2-7; D possibly corresponds to TRBD1 (6 bases). CDR3 size: 14 residues. Germline assignment: CDR1 KGHSY and CDR2 FQNENV. Trimming stripped 0 bases from V and 4 bases from J, with 10 bases between. This CDR3 reads CASSQSNRVYEQYF. CDR3 DNA: TGTGCCAGCAGCCAATCGAACAGGGTGTACGAGCAGTACTTC. Combining the CDR3 with reference TRBV16 and TRBJ2-7 gives the whole variable domain GEEVAQTPKHLVRGEGQKAKLYCAPIKGHSYVFWYQQVLKNEFKFLISFQNENVFDETGMPKERFSAKCLPNSPCSLEIQATKLEDSAVYFCASSQSNRVYEQYFGPGTRLTVT.

The chain uses TRBV5-4 and TRBJ2-1; D not certain. Trimming removed 5 bases at V and 8 bases at J, with 20 bases between. This CDR3 contains 15 residues. CDR1 and CDR2 from the germline V gene are SGHNT and YYREEE (reference sequence). The CDR3 is CASSLIDGPLDEQFF. In nucleotides, the CDR3 is TGTGCCAGCAGTCTTATAGATGGGCCGCTGGATGAGCAGTTCTTC. The full variable domain, its missing parts supplied by reference TRBV5-4 and TRBJ2-1, is ETGVTQSPTHLIKTRGQQVTLRCSSQSGHNTVSWYQQALGQGPQFIFQYYREEENGRGNFPPRFSGLQFPNYSSELNVNALELDDSALYLCASSLIDGPLDEQFFGPGTRLTVL.

The sample holds one count of this clone. V gene TRBV10-3 combines with J gene TRBJ1-2; 8 positions agree with TRBD1. The CDR3 runs 13 residues. The ends lost 5 bases at V and 5 bases at J; junction bases unmatched: 4. Germline values: CDR1 ENHRY, CDR2 SYGVKD. This CDR3 reads CAISSGTGYGYTF. CDR3 sequence (DNA): TGTGCCATCAGTTCCGGGACAGGATATGGCTACACCTTC.

The chain is built from TRBV7-6 and TRBJ2-3, with D uncertain. V shed 5 bases and J shed 0 bases, with 15 bases lying between them. The CDR3 extends over 16 amino acids. The germline V gene has CDR1 SGHVS and CDR2 FNYEAQ. This CDR3 reads CASSPLRLSSTDTQYF. The CDR3, as DNA: TGTGCCAGCAGCCCACTCAGGTTATCTAGCACAGATACGCAGTATTTT.

The V and J genes are TRBV14 and TRBJ2-1; 15 bases match TRBD2. The germline CDR1 and CDR2 sequences are SGHDN and FVKESK. V shed 4 bases and J 6 bases; nucleotides not matched to a gene: 4. This CDR3 is built from 16 residues. CDR3 DNA: TGTGCCAGCAGCCCAGGGACTAGCGGGAGGCGCAATGAGCAGTTCTTC. This codes for CASSPGTSGRRNEQFF.

This clone was counted a single time. This chain joins TRBV19 and TRBJ2-5; D is unresolved. Germline V gene data show CDR1 as LNHDA and CDR2 as SQIVND (reference sequence). The CDR3 runs to 11 residues. Trimming cost V 7 bases and J 4 bases, with 7 bases left between them. CDR3 region: CASTAAETQYF. In DNA form, the CDR3 reads TGTGCCAGTACGGCGGCAGAGACCCAGTACTTC. Full variable domain (missing parts from reference TRBV19 and TRBJ2-5): DGGITQSPKYLFRKEGQNVTLSCEQNLNHDAMYWYRQDPGQGLRLIYYSQIVNDFQKGDIAEGYSVSREKKESFPLTVTSAQKNPTAFYLCASTAAETQYFGPGTRLLVL.